The 6 T cell receptor beta chains below come from one sample, sequenced in a study of technical replicates of blood from a few donors. The protocol was immunoSEQ multiplex PCR, while the TCRdb copy is restricted to in-frame clones and leaves out a portion. The sample holds about 79,000 clones, 94% seen once. Sequences were obtained from T cells isolated from PBMCs. These receptors were taken from a human donor in good health.

The CDR3 is CASSTRQGAQVGYTF. In nucleotides, the CDR3 is TGTGCCAGCAGTACTCGACAGGGGGCGCAGGTTGGCTACACCTTC. V gene TRBV28 combines with J gene TRBJ1-2, with 10 bases fitting TRBD1. This CDR3 region has 15 residues. Germline trimming cut 5 bases from V and 7 bases from J; bases unmatched to any gene: 10. CDR1 is MDHEN, CDR2 SYDVKM, per germline.

This chain links TRBV5-4 with TRBJ1-3; a possible D gene is TRBD1 (5 bases). CDR3 size: 16 residues. CDR1 is SGHNT, CDR2 YYREEE, per germline (reference sequence). Trimming took off 3 bases at V and 4 bases at J, with 17 bases between the two ends. CDR3 sequence: CASSSENRQGGNTIYF. CDR3 coding DNA: TGTGCCAGCAGCTCAGAGAACAGGCAAGGAGGAAACACCATATATTTT. Based on the CDR3 plus reference TRBV5-4 and TRBJ1-3, the full variable domain is ETGVTQSPTHLIKTRGQQVTLRCSSQSGHNTVSWYQQALGQGPQFIFQYYREEENGRGNFPPRFSGLQFPNYSSELNVNALELDDSALYLCASSSENRQGGNTIYFGEGSWLTVV.

The V and J genes are TRBV4-2 and TRBJ2-7, with 10 bases aligning to TRBD1. J was trimmed by 2 bases and V by 0 bases; bases with no gene match: 7. CDR3 length: 17 residues. Germline CDR1 is LGHNA and CDR2 is YNFKEQ. CDR3: CASSQEGGGQGAYEQYF. CDR3 DNA: TGTGCCAGCAGCCAAGAAGGGGGAGGACAGGGGGCCTACGAGCAGTACTTC.

The J gene is TRBJ2-2, the V gene TRBV5-1; 11 bases match TRBD2. Germline V gene sequence: CDR1 SGHRS, CDR2 YFSETQ. V was pared by 4 bases and J by 6 bases, with 17 bases of the junction left unmatched. The CDR3 sequence is 19 residues long. The CDR3 spells CASSPYPIAGGLGAGELFF. CDR3 nucleotides: TGCGCCAGCAGCCCCTACCCTATAGCGGGAGGGCTGGGTGCCGGGGAGCTGTTTTTT.

This chain links TRBV10-2 with TRBJ2-3, with 10 bases lining up with TRBD2. V lost 0 bases and J lost 2; bases outside the gene matches: 8. CDR1 is WSHSY, CDR2 SAAADI, per germline. CDR3 size: 18 residues. The CDR3 here is CASSESLAGREATDTQYF. CDR3 DNA sequence: TGCGCCAGCAGTGAGTCACTAGCGGGGAGAGAGGCCACAGATACGCAGTATTTT.

The V gene is TRBV6-6, the J gene TRBJ2-5, with 9 bases matching TRBD2. The CDR3 runs 12 residues. Germline loops: CDR1 MNHNY, CDR2 SVGAGI (reference sequence). With 7 bases clipped from V and 5 bases from J, the junction kept 2 bases outside the gene matches. The CDR3 sequence: CASKAGGETQYF. CDR3 bases: TGTGCCAGCAAGGCGGGAGGGGAGACCCAGTACTTC.